Listed below are T cell receptor beta chains from one sample, sequenced in a study of T cells in localized non-small cell lung cancer. TCRdb keeps only in-frame clones here, not all; method: immunoSEQ multiplex PCR. The sample carries around 26,000 clones, about nine tenths recorded once. Here the sequenced sample was peripheral blood, taken before any cancer treatment. The receptors were sampled from a woman between 35 and 75 years old with stage I lung adenocarcinoma. Both conserved end residues are part of each CDR3. The D gene is left open where the match is weak. Part of the rows lack a size; the others show once, few, many or a class for expanded clones.

TGTGCCAGCAGCGCGCACGGTCCGGGACAGGGGATCTATGGCTACACCTTC,CASSAHGPGQGIYGYTF,TRBJ1-2,TRBD1,TRBV7-8,-
TGTGCCAGCAGTTACTCAGGGCAGGCGGCCGGCTACACCTTC,CASSYSGQAAGYTF,TRBJ1-2,-,TRBV6-5,-
TGTGCCAGCTCAGCGGGAGAATCCAATGAGCAGTTCTTC,CASSAGESNEQFF,TRBJ2-1,TRBD2,TRBV27,-
TGTGCCAGTAGCATGGACAGGCGAAGTGTAAATGGCTACACCTTC,CASSMDRRSVNGYTF,TRBJ1-2,TRBD1,TRBV19,-
TGTGCCAGCAGCTTAGGGTCAGGACAGAAACTGTGGCAGTTCTTC,CASSLGSGQKLWQFF,TRBJ2-1,-,TRBV7-2,-
TGTGCCAGCAGCCTGACTTCGGGGCTTGTTGAAAAACTGTTTTTT,CASSLTSGLVEKLFF,TRBJ1-4,-,TRBV7-9,-
TGTGCCAGCAGCGCCCGGAGGGACGACACCGGGGAGCTGTTTTTT,CASSARRDDTGELFF,TRBJ2-2,-,TRBV7-2,few
TGTGCCAGTAGTCCTCAGACCGGGACACATAATGGCTACACCTTC,CASSPQTGTHNGYTF,TRBJ1-2,-,TRBV19,-
TGTGCCAGCAGCGTAGGGGTAGCGGGAGGCAATGAGCAGTTCTTC,CASSVGVAGGNEQFF,TRBJ2-1,TRBD2,TRBV9,-
TGTGCCAGCAGCTTAAGTCACAGGGGCACTGAAGCTTTCTTT,CASSLSHRGTEAFF,TRBJ1-1,TRBD1,TRBV5-6,-
TGTGCCAGCAGCCTTCTAAGCACAGATACGCAGTATTTT,CASSLLSTDTQYF,TRBJ2-3,-,TRBV28,-
TGTGCCAGCAGCGACGGACAGCCATTTTCACCCCTCCACTTT,CASSDGQPFSPLHF,TRBJ1-6,-,TRBV9,once
TGTGCCAGCAGTTTAAGGTCAGGGGGTTTCTACGAGCAGTACTTC,CASSLRSGGFYEQYF,TRBJ2-7,TRBD1,TRBV27,-
TGTGCCTGGAGTGGCCGCCAAAGGGCCCTCCACTTT,CAWSGRQRALHF,TRBJ1-6,-,TRBV30,-
TGTGCCATCAGCGGATATGGGACAGGGGGAACCGGGGAGCTGTTTTTT,CAISGYGTGGTGELFF,TRBJ2-2,TRBD1,TRBV10-3,-
TGTGCCTGGAGTGTCAACCTAGCGGGAGCCGGGGAGCTGTTTTTT,CAWSVNLAGAGELFF,TRBJ2-2,TRBD2,TRBV30,-
TGTGCCAGCAGTTATTCGGGGGATACCCCCTACGAGCAGTACTTC,CASSYSGDTPYEQYF,TRBJ2-7,-,TRBV6-5,few
TGTGCCAGCAGCTCTTCTACGGGCGGGAGTGTCCCAGATACGCAGTATTTT,CASSSSTGGSVPDTQYF,TRBJ2-3,TRBD2,TRBV11-3,-
TGTGCCAGTAGTATCCCCGGGTTAAACACTGAAGCTTTCTTT,CASSIPGLNTEAFF,TRBJ1-1,-,TRBV19,-
TGTGCCAGTAGTCCTGTTATAAGGGCCGGGTTTGCTGAGCAGTTCTTC,CASSPVIRAGFAEQFF,TRBJ2-1,-,TRBV19,-
TGTGCCTCTCGGACAGGAGTCTCCTATAATTCACCCCTCCACTTT,CASRTGVSYNSPLHF,TRBJ1-6,TRBD1,TRBV30,-
TGTGCCACCCACCGGGACGGAGGAAATTCACCCCTCCACTTT,CATHRDGGNSPLHF,TRBJ1-6,-,TRBV15,-
TGCGCCAGCGGTCATGGGGACAGGCTCGACACTGAAGCTTTCTTT,CASGHGDRLDTEAFF,TRBJ1-1,TRBD1,TRBV5-1,-
TGTGCCAGCAGTCCGGCCAGGGGGCAGGCTAACTATGGCTACACCTTC,CASSPARGQANYGYTF,TRBJ1-2,TRBD1,TRBV28,-
TGTGCCAGCAACCTACAATCCGGATTCTATGGCTACACCTTC,CASNLQSGFYGYTF,TRBJ1-2,-,TRBV5-8,-
TGTGCCAGTAGTATAAATCCCACAGATACGCAGTATTTT,CASSINPTDTQYF,TRBJ2-3,-,TRBV19,-
TGCGCCAGCAGGAGGGGTTCGGGTACAAATCAGCCCCAGCATTTT,CASRRGSGTNQPQHF,TRBJ1-5,-,TRBV5-1,-
TGTGCCAGCAGCAAAGCGCAACAGGGGCGCACAGATACGCAGTATTTT,CASSKAQQGRTDTQYF,TRBJ2-3,-,TRBV21-1,-
TGCGCCAGCAGTGATGGTGAGCAGTTCTTC,CASSDGEQFF,TRBJ2-1,-,TRBV10-2,large
TGTGCCAGCAGTCGATTTGGGGGGGACTATGGCTACACCTTC,CASSRFGGDYGYTF,TRBJ1-2,-,TRBV6-6,-
TGTGCCAGCAGCGTAGGATACGGGACTTTGGAGACCCAGTACTTC,CASSVGYGTLETQYF,TRBJ2-5,-,TRBV9,few
TGTGCCAGCAGTGTAAGGGGCCCCAGCTCCTACGAGCAGTACTTC,CASSVRGPSSYEQYF,TRBJ2-7,-,TRBV28,-